The next 15 T cell receptor beta chains were all read from a single sample in a study of blood T cell repertoires in COVID-19. The data were produced by immunoSEQ multiplex PCR, yet TCRdb's version contains in-frame clones alone and is incomplete. The sample carries 200,000 to 250,000 clones, more than 65% recorded once. The sequenced sample consisted of peripheral blood. These receptors originate from an elderly woman with acute or convalescent COVID-19.

The chain couples TRBV2 to TRBJ2-1, with unresolved D. The germline V gene encodes CDR1 SNHLY and CDR2 FYNNEI. V lost 7 bases to trimming and J lost 2 bases, with 9 bases between them. The CDR3 extends over 13 amino acids. CDR3 region: CASNVGPYNEQFF. DNA of the CDR3: TGTGCCAGCAACGTTGGCCCCTACAATGAGCAGTTCTTC.

The chain combines TRBV19 with TRBJ1-6, with 9 bases that match TRBD1. CDR3 length: 16 residues. Germline CDR1 is LNHDA and CDR2 is SQIVND (reference sequence). The junction had 12 bases not matched to a gene; V was cut back by 5 bases and J by 10 bases. The CDR3 reads CASSLLPGQGLSPLHF. In DNA form, the CDR3 reads TGTGCCAGTAGTCTATTACCGGGACAGGGTCTGTCACCCCTCCACTTT.

This chain joins TRBV19 and TRBJ1-6; 8 nucleotides agree with TRBD1. Trimming took 7 bases from V and 10 from J; bases not matched to a gene: 6. Germline V CDR1 and CDR2: LNHDA, SQIVND (reference sequence). The CDR3 contains 13 residues. CDR3: CASTGQGRSPLHF. CDR3 bases: TGTGCCAGTACAGGACAGGGAAGATCACCCCTCCACTTT. Based on the CDR3 plus reference TRBV19 and TRBJ1-6, the full variable domain is DGGITQSPKYLFRKEGQNVTLSCEQNLNHDAMYWYRQDPGQGLRLIYYSQIVNDFQKGDIAEGYSVSREKKESFPLTVTSAQKNPTAFYLCASTGQGRSPLHFGNGTRLTVT.

The chain couples TRBV13 to TRBJ1-3; TRBD1 matches 9 bases. Looked up from germline, CDR1 is PRHDT and CDR2 is FYEKMQ (reference sequence). V was pared by 1 base and J by 5 bases, with 6 bases of the junction left unmatched. This CDR3 has 16 amino acids. The CDR3 spells CASSLEGTGRRNTIYF. The CDR3 DNA reads as TGTGCCAGCAGCTTAGAGGGGACAGGGCGAAGAAACACCATATATTTT. Using reference TRBV13 and TRBJ1-3 for the parts outside the CDR3, the full variable domain is AAGVIQSPRHLIKEKRETATLKCYPIPRHDTVYWYQQGPGQDPQFLISFYEKMQSDKGSIPDRFSAQQFSDYHSELNMSSLELGDSALYFCASSLEGTGRRNTIYFGEGSWLTVV.

This rearrangement joins TRBV5-1 to TRBJ1-2; D gene unclear. CDR1 and CDR2 (germline): SGHRS, YFSETQ. Trimming left V 6 bases short and J 2 bases short, with 17 bases between. This CDR3 region has 15 residues. The CDR3 here is CASIPGPGENYGYTF. In DNA, the CDR3 is TGCGCCAGCATCCCAGGACCCGGGGAGAACTATGGCTACACCTTC.

The rearrangement uses TRBV19 and TRBJ2-3, with D possibly being TRBD1 (5 bases). This CDR3 contains 15 residues. Trimming left V 3 bases short and J 2 bases short, with 12 bases between. Germline V gene sequence: CDR1 LNHDA, CDR2 SQIVND (reference sequence). The CDR3 loop is CASSMEFGATDTQYF. The CDR3 DNA follows: TGTGCCAGTAGTATGGAGTTTGGGGCCACAGATACGCAGTATTTT.

This chain connects TRBV29-1 to TRBJ1-1, with TRBD1 as a possible D gene (5 bases). CDR3 length equals 13 residues. Trimming left V 4 bases short and J 14 bases short, with 23 bases between. In germline, CDR1 is SQVTM, CDR2 ANQGSEA. The CDR3 coding sequence is TGCAGCGTTGCAGAGAATCAGGGATTGTTTTCCTTCTTT. It specifies CSVAENQGLFSFF.

The chain has TRBV19 and TRBJ1-2; 8 nucleotides line up with TRBD1. Unmatched junction bases numbered 15, after V lost 7 bases and J lost 5 bases. The CDR3 consists of 16 residues. Looked up from germline, CDR1 is LNHDA and CDR2 is SQIVND (reference sequence). For the CDR3, the DNA is TGTGCCAGTATCCCAGCAGGGGGCGAATTGGCTTATGGCTACACCTTC. Its protein product is CASIPAGGELAYGYTF.

In this sample, this clone turned up a few times. This sequence joins TRBV5-1 and TRBJ2-1, with a tentative D call TRBD1 (6 bases). CDR3 length: 16 amino acids. Trimming took off 1 base at V and 5 bases at J, with 16 bases between the two ends. From germline, CDR1 is SGHRS and CDR2 YFSETQ. In nucleotides, the CDR3 is TGCGCCAGCAGCTTGCTCGCCAGGGGATCAGACAATGAGCAGTTCTTC. This gives the protein CASSLLARGSDNEQFF. The entire variable domain, with the rest obtained from reference TRBV5-1 and TRBJ2-1, is as follows: KAGVTQTPRYLIKTRGQQVTLSCSPISGHRSVSWYQQTPGQGLQFLFEYFSETQRNKGNFPGRFSGRQFSNSRSEMNVSTLELGDSALYLCASSLLARGSDNEQFFGPGTRLTVL.

CDR3 DNA: TGTGCCAGCAGCCCTGGACAGGGGGCAAGCTACGAGCAGTACTTC. Residues: CASSPGQGASYEQYF. The chain employs TRBV5-5 and TRBJ2-7, with 11 bases matching TRBD1. Germline V gene sequence: CDR1 SGHKS, CDR2 YYEKEE (reference sequence). The CDR3 covers 15 residues. V trimming: 4 bases; J trimming: 3 bases; junction bases outside the gene matches: 6.

The chain links TRBV11-1 to TRBJ2-5; 8 positions agree with TRBD2. V shed 4 bases and J 1 base; nucleotides not matched to a gene: 8. Germline V gene data show CDR1 as SGHAT and CDR2 as FQDESV (reference sequence). This CDR3 is 16 amino acids long. CDR3 nucleotides: TGTGCCAGCAGCTCCGGGGGGGGACGGGTCCAAGAGACCCAGTACTTC. Protein: CASSSGGGRVQETQYF.

The gene calls are TRBV29-1 and TRBJ2-4; weak D call: TRBD2 (6 bases). V dropped 7 bases and J dropped 0 bases, with 22 bases sitting between them. The CDR3 has 17 residues. From germline, CDR1 is SQVTM and CDR2 ANQGSEA. The CDR3 region has the DNA TGCAGCGGCCATAGAGCGGGCTTGGGGCTAGCCAAAAACATTCAGTACTTC. Amino acid sequence: CSGHRAGLGLAKNIQYF.

The chain employs TRBV4-1 and TRBJ2-3; 10 nucleotides line up with TRBD2. CDR3 length: 16 amino acids. J was trimmed by 1 base and V by 2 bases; bases with no gene match: 3. Germline CDR1 reads MGHRA; CDR2 reads YSYEKL. CDR3 in DNA: TGCGCCAGCAGCCAATCCCTAGCGGGGGGCACAGATACGCAGTATTTT. Translating it yields CASSQSLAGGTDTQYF.

The CDR3 loop is CASIPLGHLPEAFF. CDR3 coding DNA: TGTGCCAGCATCCCTTTGGGGCACCTACCTGAAGCTTTCTTT. The chain employs TRBV2 and TRBJ1-1; tentatively, D is TRBD1 (5 bases). The CDR3 has 14 amino acids. V gave up 7 bases and J gave up 6 bases, with 18 bases separating them. CDR1 SNHLY and CDR2 FYNNEI come from the germline V gene.

This sequence joins TRBV7-9 and TRBJ2-7, with TRBD1 matching over 7 bases. The CDR3 runs 15 residues. Losses at the gene ends were 4 bases for V and 3 bases for J; bases not matched to a gene: 9. Germline CDR1 reads SEHNR; CDR2 reads FQNEAQ (reference sequence). CDR3 in amino acids: CASSSLQTGYYEQYF. CDR3 in DNA: TGTGCCAGCAGCTCACTTCAGACAGGGTACTACGAGCAGTACTTC.